This TCR beta chain was identified in a study of lymphopenia after photon versus proton radiotherapy. Study findings and constraints: After lymphocyte nadir, photon-treated repertoires showed oligoclonal expansion, especially CD8+ Temra.

To note about this clone: Its antigen is unidentified.

Trimming removed 8 bases from V and 7 bases from J, with 10 bases in between. Germline-derived CDR1 and CDR2 are MNHEY and SVGAGI. CDR3 length equals 11 residues. The protocol was immunoSEQ multiplex PCR, while the TCRdb copy is restricted to in-frame clones and leaves out a portion. The repertoire includes around 70,000 clones, about nine tenths of them detected once, and about 3.1% sits in the top ten. Here the sequenced sample was peripheral blood, taken from a patient treated with photon-based radiotherapy. The chain has TRBV6-5 and TRBJ2-3; no reliable D call. This receptor was identified in a woman between 65 and 79 years old with pancreatic cancer. The CDR3 DNA reads as TGTGCCAGCCAGGATGTGAATACGCAGTATTTT. This sequence encodes CASQDVNTQYF.